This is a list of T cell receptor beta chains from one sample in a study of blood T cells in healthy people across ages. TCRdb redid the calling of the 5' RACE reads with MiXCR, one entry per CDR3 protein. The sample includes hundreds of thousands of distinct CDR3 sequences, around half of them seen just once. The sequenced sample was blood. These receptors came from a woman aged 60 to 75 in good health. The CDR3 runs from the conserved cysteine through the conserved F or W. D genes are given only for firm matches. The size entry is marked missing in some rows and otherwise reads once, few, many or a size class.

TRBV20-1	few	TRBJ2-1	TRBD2	TGCAGTGCTAGCGACGCGGGAGGGAGTAATGAGCAGTTCTTC	CSASDAGGSNEQFF
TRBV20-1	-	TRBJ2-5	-	TGCAGTGCTAACTCGGGTAGTCAAGAGACCCAGTACTTC	CSANSGSQETQYF
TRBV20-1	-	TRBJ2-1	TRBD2	TGCAGTGCACGGGGACTAGCGGGAGGGTGGAAGGGGAGGTCCTACAATGAGCAGTTCTTC	CSARGLAGGWKGRSYNEQFF
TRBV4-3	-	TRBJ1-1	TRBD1	TGCGCCAGCAGCCAAGCAGGGGGGAGCACTGAAGCTTTCTTT	CASSQAGGSTEAFF
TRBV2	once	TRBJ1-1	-	TGTGCCAGCAGTGCCGTTTTGGCGAACACTGAAGCTTTCTTT	CASSAVLANTEAFF
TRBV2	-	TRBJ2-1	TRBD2	TGTGCCAGCAGTGGGAGGCTAGCGGGGAGCTCCTACAATGAGCAGTTCTTC	CASSGRLAGSSYNEQFF
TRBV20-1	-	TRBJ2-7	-	TGCAGTGCGAGCTCCAACTCCTACGAGCAGTACTTC	CSASSNSYEQYF
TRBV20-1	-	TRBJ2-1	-	TGCAGTGTCAGGGTCCTACTGGAGCAGTTCTTC	CSVRVLLEQFF
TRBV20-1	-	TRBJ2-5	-	TGCAGTGCTAAGGCAGGGTCGGCTATTCAAGAGACCCAGTACTTC	CSAKAGSAIQETQYF
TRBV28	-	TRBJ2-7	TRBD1	TGTGCCAGCACCCCCCCCGGGACAGTCATAGACGAGCAGTACTTC	CASTPPGTVIDEQYF
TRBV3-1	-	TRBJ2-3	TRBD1	TGTGCCAGCAGCGACGGAGACAGGGGGATTGCAGATACGCAGTATTTT	CASSDGDRGIADTQYF
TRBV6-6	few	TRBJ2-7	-	TGTGCCAGCAGTTATGTGAACGAGCAGTACTTC	CASSYVNEQYF
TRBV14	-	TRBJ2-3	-	TGTGCCAGCAGCCCCCGGACCCAGACGCAGTATTTT	CASSPRTQTQYF
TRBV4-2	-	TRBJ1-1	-	TGTGCCAGCAGCCAAGAAGAGGGGAGAGACACTGAAGCTTTCTTT	CASSQEEGRDTEAFF
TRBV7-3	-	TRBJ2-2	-	TGTGCCAGCAGCCCAACGGCCGCGAACACCGGGGGGCTGTTTTTT	CASSPTAANTGGLFF
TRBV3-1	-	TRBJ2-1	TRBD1	TGTGCCAGCAGCCACGACAGGGGGCGAGAGACCCAGTTCTTC	CASSHDRGRETQFF
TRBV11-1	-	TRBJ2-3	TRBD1	TGTGCCAGCAGCTTTGGCCAGGGGGCAACAGATACGCAGTATTTT	CASSFGQGATDTQYF
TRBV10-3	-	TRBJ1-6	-	TGTGCCATCAGTGAGTCGACGGCAGCACAAGGACCCCTCCACTTT	CAISESTAAQGPLHF
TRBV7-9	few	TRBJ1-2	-	TGTGCCAGCAGCTCCCAAGACAGGCTCTATGGCTACACCTTC	CASSSQDRLYGYTF
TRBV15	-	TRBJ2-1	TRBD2	TGTGCCACCAGCAGCCGACTAGCGGGAGGGTATGAGCAGTTCTTC	CATSSRLAGGYEQFF
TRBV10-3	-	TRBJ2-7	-	TGTGCCATCAGCGGACAGTTAGCCGAGCAGTACTTC	CAISGQLAEQYF
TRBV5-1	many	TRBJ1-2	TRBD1	TGCGCCAGCAGCTTTAAGGGGGCGGACATCTATGGCTACACCTTC	CASSFKGADIYGYTF
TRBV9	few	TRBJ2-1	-	TGTGCCAGCAGCGCGCCTGGGGGGCCCTACAATGAGCAGTTCTTC	CASSAPGGPYNEQFF
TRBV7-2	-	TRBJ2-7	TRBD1	TGTGCCAACAGCTTAAACAGGGGGAGCCCCTACGAGCAGTACTTC	CANSLNRGSPYEQYF
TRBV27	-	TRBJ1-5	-	TGTGCCAGCAGTTTATCGTCCAACAATCAGCCCCAGCATTTT	CASSLSSNNQPQHF
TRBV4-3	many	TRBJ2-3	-	TGCGCCAGCAGCCAAGATCCACAGGGCGCAGATACGCAGTATTTT	CASSQDPQGADTQYF
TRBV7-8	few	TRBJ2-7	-	TGTGCCAGCAGCTTCACCTACTGGGCGTCCCACTACGAGCAGTACTTC	CASSFTYWASHYEQYF